This T cell receptor (beta chain) was obtained from a study of T cell responses to AZD1222 COVID-19 vaccine (dated by TCRdb to the early 2020s). About the full investigation: TCR sequencing covered 230 or so trial participants: about 210 given two doses of AZD1222 and some 25 given two doses of MenACWY control vaccine. Trial participants were enrolled by age into 18-55, 56-69 and 70-plus year subgroups, with approximately 150, 30 and 60 TCR-sequenced participants respectively. What the work shows at the level of the full study, not this receptor alone: Most participants were white British and females outnumbered males, and the authors suggested that clonal diversity may have been underestimated. After two AZD1222 doses, both the breadth and the depth of spike-specific TCRs were significantly higher than at day 0 and than in MenACWY recipients. Conclusions about previously exposed vaccinees are limited because only six or seven AZD1222 recipients were SARS-CoV-2 seropositive at baseline. CD4 TCRs associated with the vaccine covered the entire spike protein, and the dominant responses were in regions 160-218 and 743-854. No day 14 peak-response samples were available, so repertoires were characterized only after the peak T cell response. The 56-69-year group was small, and its depth increase did not reach significance, likely because of low power. Reportedly, almost half of the unique spike-specific TCRs recognized epitopes lying outside the regions that are mutated in the B.1.351 and B.1.1.7 variants.

The time point label, read with the paper, signifies: about 28 days (+/-7) after the second vaccine dose. Because spike-specific TCR depth and breadth did not differ between the two schedules, AZD1222 recipients who got a second dose at roughly 4 weeks were pooled with those who got a second dose at roughly 12 weeks. Vaccinee samples came from UK trials COV001 and COV002, including a single-blind randomized controlled phase 2/3 trial of AZD1222 (ChAdOx1 nCoV-19) in healthy adults. For TCRbeta chain sequencing, PBMC samples from trial participants were taken at day 0 and at day 28 after the second dose. The CDR3 regions of human TCRbeta chains were analyzed by immunosequencing. The original pipeline was this. TCRs in the repertoires were compared against a reference library of SARS-CoV-2-specific TCRs that had been generated with the MIRA antigen-specificity platform. Breadth meant the fraction of unique TCRs that were SARS-CoV-2-associated, whereas depth meant the fraction of total T cells that were SARS-CoV-2-associated. Each spike-specific TCR was assigned to its reactive spike region and to a CD4 or CD8 class using the MIRA data. Log10-transformed breadth and depth values were compared by one-way ANOVA with Sidak's multiple comparisons tests. What TCRdb holds here is the immuneACCESS table cut down to in-frame rearrangements. Part of the clones is not present; checked against another copy, under half of the missing clones reflect an unresolved V gene, and the others are unexplained. V, J and clone size were drawn from that table, and D and trimming were deduced from the DNA. In this sample the table shows approximately 150,000 clones, 70% to 90% of which occur a single time. Of the sample, 0.85% to 1.2% is held by the ten largest clones.

This clone was detected only a few times. Its antigen remains undetermined. Nothing much larger sits one base from this clone, and base qualities are not available. The CDR3 contains 14 residues, cysteine and phenylalanine counted. Only the CDR3 portion is preserved as DNA: 42 bases, with reading frame beginning at the first base. At the junction V is shortened by 0 bases and J by 0 bases, with 5 bases in between. Reading the germline V gene gives CDR1 SGHTA and CDR2 FQGNSA. Material: peripheral blood, obtained 28 days after the second AZD1222 dose. This TCR came from an adult who received the AZD1222 COVID-19 vaccine. The chain is encoded by TRBV7-2 joined to TRBJ1-2; no confident D gene assignment can be made. The CDR3 protein sequence reads: CASSLASANYGYTF. The nucleotide sequence reads TGTGCCAGCAGCTTAGCATCCGCTAACTATGGCTACACCTTC.